This entry features one TCR beta chain sequence. The antigen is undetermined. In TCRdb, the 5' RACE reads were re-called with MiXCR into one record per CDR3 protein. The table has 350,000 to 450,000 distinct CDR3 sequences, 13% to 15% seen once. V lost 4 bases, J lost 0 bases, and 14 bases lay in between. The CDR3 loop spans 16 amino acids. Germline lookup yields CDR1 SGHRS and CDR2 YFSETQ. The record originates from a study of T-cell memory formation after mild COVID-19. Overall study context: Clusters were largely donor specific. Points from the study as a whole: Prior to infection, memory already included some responding clones, suggesting cross-reactive memory joined. CD8+ contracting clones occupied EMRA, while CD4+ ones occupied mainly CM and EM.

The sequenced sample was PBMCs or a T cell subset sorted from them (not recorded which). This clonotype originated in a man between 18 and 29 years old who had mild COVID-19 (a few samples of this study predate the infection). Cell type and time point are not known. The chain couples TRBV5-1 to TRBJ2-1; D is uncertain. For the CDR3, the DNA is TGCGCCAGCAGCCTCAGTTCAGGAGCCTCCTACAATGAGCAGTTCTTC. Translation gives CASSLSSGASYNEQFF.